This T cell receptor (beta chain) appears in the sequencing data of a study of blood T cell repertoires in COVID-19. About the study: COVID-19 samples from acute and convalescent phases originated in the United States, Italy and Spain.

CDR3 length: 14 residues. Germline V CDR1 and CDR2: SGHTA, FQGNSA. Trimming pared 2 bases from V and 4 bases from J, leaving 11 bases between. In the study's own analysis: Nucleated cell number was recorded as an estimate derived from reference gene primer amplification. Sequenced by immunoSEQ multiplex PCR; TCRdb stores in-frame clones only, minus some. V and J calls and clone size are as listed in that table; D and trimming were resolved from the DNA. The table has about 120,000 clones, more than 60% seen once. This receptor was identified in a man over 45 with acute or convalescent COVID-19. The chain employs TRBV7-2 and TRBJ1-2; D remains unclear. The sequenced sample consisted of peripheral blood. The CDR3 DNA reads TGTGCCAGCAGCTTAAAGGCGGCGGGCTATGGCTACACCTTC. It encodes CASSLKAAGYGYTF.